These T cell receptor beta chains were read from a single sample in a study of T cell responses to AZD1222 COVID-19 vaccine. Assay: immunoSEQ multiplex PCR; the TCRdb copy retains only in-frame clones and omits some. The sample consists of under 95,000 clones, approximately 91% of them appearing once. Source: peripheral blood, taken on day 0 of AZD1222 vaccination. The receptors here all came from an adult in good health. CDR3s include the opening cysteine and the closing phenylalanine or tryptophan. D genes are given only for firm matches. Clone size is not always given. Where it is, it says once, few, many or a class for expanded clones.

CDR3	DNA	size	V	J	D
CASTNDWNRKEYF	TGTGCCAGCACCAACGATTGGAACAGGAAAGAATATTTT	-	TRBV6-5	TRBJ1-3	-
CASSPGGGIYGYTF	TGTGCCAGTAGTCCCGGTGGGGGGATCTATGGCTACACCTTC	-	TRBV19	TRBJ1-2	-
CASSSGRELEAFF	TGTGCCAGCAGCTCCGGCAGGGAGCTTGAAGCTTTCTTT	-	TRBV7-2	TRBJ1-1	-
CASQLRGAPYEQYF	TGTGCCAGCCAACTTAGGGGAGCACCCTACGAGCAGTACTTC	few	TRBV6-5	TRBJ2-7	-
CASSEKLASSYEQYF	TGTGCCAGCAGTGAAAAACTAGCGAGCTCCTACGAGCAGTACTTC	few	TRBV6-1	TRBJ2-7	TRBD2
CASSLGRLPAGGDSYNEQFF	TGCGCCAGCAGCTTGGGTCGCTTACCGGCGGGCGGGGACTCCTACAATGAGCAGTTCTTC	-	TRBV5-1	TRBJ2-1	-
CASSIEAGQPGYGYTF	TGTGCCAGTAGTATAGAAGCGGGTCAGCCAGGTTATGGCTACACCTTC	-	TRBV19	TRBJ1-2	-
CASSNDRGNSPLHF	TGCGCCAGCAGTAACGACAGGGGAAATTCACCCCTCCACTTT	once	TRBV10-2	TRBJ1-6	TRBD1
CARSLSLRDRGQFGHNEQFF	TGTGCCAGAAGCCTCTCCCTTCGGGACAGGGGGCAGTTCGGTCACAATGAGCAGTTCTTC	-	TRBV5-3	TRBJ2-1	TRBD1
CASSPWTGNEQYF	TGCGCCAGCAGCCCCTGGACAGGGAACGAGCAGTACTTC	-	TRBV4-3	TRBJ2-7	TRBD1
CASSVDEGLAVYNEQFF	TGTGCCAGCAGCGTAGACGAGGGACTAGCGGTCTACAATGAGCAGTTCTTC	-	TRBV9	TRBJ2-1	TRBD2
CASSQFVNPAYF	TGCGCCAGCAGCCAATTCGTAAACCCGGCGTATTTT	once	TRBV23-1	TRBJ2-3	-
CASLDIRGEKQFF	TGCGCCAGCCTGGATATCAGGGGCGAAAAGCAGTTCTTC	-	TRBV5-1	TRBJ2-1	-
CASSLKRNTEAFF	TGTGCCAGCAGCTTGAAGCGTAACACTGAAGCTTTCTTT	-	TRBV11-2	TRBJ1-1	-
CASRQQENTEAFF	TGTGCCAGCCGACAACAGGAAAACACTGAAGCTTTCTTT	-	TRBV9	TRBJ1-1	-
CASSLTGVYEQYF	TGTGCCAGCAGCTTGACCGGGGTCTACGAGCAGTACTTC	once	TRBV5-6	TRBJ2-7	-
CASSLGLGAISGANVLTF	TGTGCCAGCAGCTTAGGTCTGGGGGCGATCTCTGGGGCCAACGTCCTGACTTTC	-	TRBV7-6	TRBJ2-6	-
CASSSAGHSSRLVGEQFF	TGTGCCAGCAGTTCAGCGGGGCACAGCTCCAGACTAGTCGGTGAGCAGTTCTTC	-	TRBV28	TRBJ2-1	TRBD2
CSVEPQGGNTIYF	TGCAGCGTTGAACCACAGGGTGGAAACACCATATATTTT	-	TRBV29-1	TRBJ1-3	-
CASSLGVGGTPGLAYEQYF	TGCGCCAGCAGCTTGGGGGTTGGGGGCACACCGGGACTAGCGTACGAGCAGTACTTC	-	TRBV5-1	TRBJ2-7	TRBD2
CASSHLTGNTEAFF	TGCGCCAGCAGCCATCTCACAGGTAACACTGAAGCTTTCTTT	-	TRBV4-3	TRBJ1-1	-
CASSLRQGEAPYEQYF	TGTGCCAGCAGCTTAAGACAGGGGGAGGCTCCCTACGAGCAGTACTTC	-	TRBV13	TRBJ2-7	TRBD1
CASSPRTGSGEAFF	TGTGCCAGTAGTCCACGGACAGGGAGTGGTGAAGCTTTCTTT	few	TRBV19	TRBJ1-1	TRBD1
CASSIGQGARPETQYF	TGTGCCAGTAGTATAGGCCAGGGGGCGCGTCCAGAGACCCAGTACTTC	-	TRBV19	TRBJ2-5	TRBD1
CAWSVLAGYTGELFF	TGTGCCTGGAGTGTACTAGCGGGGTACACCGGGGAGCTGTTTTTT	-	TRBV30	TRBJ2-2	TRBD2
CASSRQGASYNEQFF	TGTGCCAGCAGTCGACAGGGGGCCTCCTACAATGAGCAGTTCTTC	-	TRBV27	TRBJ2-1	TRBD1
CASSQGYAALPIEQYF	TGTGCCAGTAGTCAAGGGTATGCAGCCCTCCCTATCGAGCAGTACTTC	-	TRBV19	TRBJ2-7	-
CASQQGWGEPQHF	TGTGCCAGTCAACAGGGATGGGGGGAGCCCCAGCATTTT	-	TRBV19	TRBJ1-5	-
CASSDRGYEQYF	TGTGCCAGCAGTGACAGGGGTTACGAGCAGTACTTC	-	TRBV6-2/TRBV6-3	TRBJ2-7	TRBD1
CASSHWTGATNEKLFF	TGTGCCAGCAGCCATTGGACAGGGGCAACTAATGAAAAACTGTTTTTT	-	TRBV3-1/TRBV3-2	TRBJ1-4	TRBD1
CASSWGEDRNTEAFF	TGTGCCAGCAGTTGGGGGGAGGACAGGAACACTGAAGCTTTCTTT	-	TRBV6-6	TRBJ1-1	-
CASGLGASAGEETQYF	TGTGCTAGTGGTTTGGGGGCCTCGGCAGGGGAAGAGACCCAGTACTTC	-	TRBV12-5	TRBJ2-5	-
CASSLPSGPNEQFF	TGCGCCAGCAGCTTGCCTAGCGGGCCCAATGAGCAGTTCTTC	-	TRBV5-1	TRBJ2-1	TRBD2
CASSVRAFGSEKLFF	TGTGCCAGCAGCGTGCGGGCCTTTGGGAGTGAAAAACTGTTTTTT	-	TRBV9	TRBJ1-4	-
CASVRIGAFF	TGTGCCAGCGTTAGGATAGGAGCTTTCTTT	-	TRBV3-1/TRBV3-2	TRBJ1-1	-
CASTGDSPLHF	TGTGCCAGCACCGGGGATTCACCCCTCCACTTT	-	TRBV2	TRBJ1-6	-